This TCR beta chain stems from a study of blood T cells in healthy people across ages. This clonotype was seen more than once but under ten times. Alongside a J-beta primer mix, a sample-barcoded 5' primer served in a second PCR lasting about 7 to 12 cycles. TCRdb fed the 5' RACE reads into MiXCR, producing one record per CDR3 protein. The sample consists of some 550,000 distinct CDR3 sequences, roughly 48% of them appearing once. The CDR3 runs 15 residues. V lost 1 base and J 9 bases, leaving 16 bases between the germline ends. CDR1 is LGHNA, CDR2 YNFKEQ, per germline. The genes are TRBV4-2 and TRBJ2-1; a possible D gene is TRBD2 (6 bases). This clonotype originated in a man of 80 years or more in good health. Sequences were obtained from blood. The CDR3 loop reads CASSQALSGFLEQFF. CDR3 bases: TGTGCCAGCAGCCAAGCGCTGAGCGGGTTTCTTGAGCAGTTCTTC.